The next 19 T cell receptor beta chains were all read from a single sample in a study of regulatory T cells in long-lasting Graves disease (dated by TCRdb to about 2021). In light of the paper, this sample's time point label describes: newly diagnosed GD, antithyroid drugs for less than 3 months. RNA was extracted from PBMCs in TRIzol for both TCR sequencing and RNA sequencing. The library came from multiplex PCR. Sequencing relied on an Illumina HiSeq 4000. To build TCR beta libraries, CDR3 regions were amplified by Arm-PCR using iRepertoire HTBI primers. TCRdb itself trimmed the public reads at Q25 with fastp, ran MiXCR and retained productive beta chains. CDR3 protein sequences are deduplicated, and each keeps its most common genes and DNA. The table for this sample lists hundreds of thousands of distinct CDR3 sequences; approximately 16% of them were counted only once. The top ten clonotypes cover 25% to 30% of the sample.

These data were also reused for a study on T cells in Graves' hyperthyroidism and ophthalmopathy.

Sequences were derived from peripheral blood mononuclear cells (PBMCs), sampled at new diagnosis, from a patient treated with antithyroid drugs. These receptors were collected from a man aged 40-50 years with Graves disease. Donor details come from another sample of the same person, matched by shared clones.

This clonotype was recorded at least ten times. CDR3 in DNA: TGTGCCAGCAGCTTCAGGGGACTACAAAACTACGAGCAGTACTTC. Amino acid sequence: CASSFRGLQNYEQYF. The chain recombines TRBV11-3 with TRBJ2-7; weak D call: TRBD2 (7 bases). Germline V lookup: CDR1 SGHNT, CDR2 YENEEA. This CDR3 contains 15 residues. The germline V and J ends were trimmed by 3 bases and 3 bases, with 15 bases remaining between them. Full variable domain (rest looked up from reference TRBV11-3 and TRBJ2-7): EAGVVQSPRYKIIEKKQPVAFWCNPISGHNTLYWYLQNLGQGPELLIRYENEEAVDDSQLPKDRFSAERLKGVDSTLKIQPAELGDSAVYLCASSFRGLQNYEQYFGPGTRLTVT.

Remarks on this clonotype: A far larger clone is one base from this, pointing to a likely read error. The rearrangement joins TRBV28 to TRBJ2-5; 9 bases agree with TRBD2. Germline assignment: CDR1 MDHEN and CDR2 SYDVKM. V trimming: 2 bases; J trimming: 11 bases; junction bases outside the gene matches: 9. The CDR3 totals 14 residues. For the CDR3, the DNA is TGTGCCAGCAGTTTAGCGGGGGGGCGAAATGAGCAGTACTTC. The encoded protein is CASSLAGGRNEQYF.

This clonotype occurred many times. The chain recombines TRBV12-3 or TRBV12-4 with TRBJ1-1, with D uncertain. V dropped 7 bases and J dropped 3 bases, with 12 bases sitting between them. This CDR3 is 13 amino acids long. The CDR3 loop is CASTHPGYTEAFF. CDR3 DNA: TGTGCCAGCACCCACCCGGGGTACACTGAAGCTTTCTTT.

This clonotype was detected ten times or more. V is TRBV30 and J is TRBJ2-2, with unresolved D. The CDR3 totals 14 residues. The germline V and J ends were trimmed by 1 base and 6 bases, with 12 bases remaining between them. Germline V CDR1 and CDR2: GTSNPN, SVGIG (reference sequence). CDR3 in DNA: TGTGCCTGGAGTGGCGCGGTTATTGCCGGGGAGCTGTTTTTT. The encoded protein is CAWSGAVIAGELFF.

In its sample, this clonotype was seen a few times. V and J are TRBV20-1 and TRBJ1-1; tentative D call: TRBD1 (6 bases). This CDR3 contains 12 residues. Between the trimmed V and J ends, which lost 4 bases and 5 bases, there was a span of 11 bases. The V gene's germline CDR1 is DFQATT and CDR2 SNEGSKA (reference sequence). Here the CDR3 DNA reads TGCAGTGCTACCAGGGGCCGGACTGAAGCTTTCTTT. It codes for CSATRGRTEAFF.

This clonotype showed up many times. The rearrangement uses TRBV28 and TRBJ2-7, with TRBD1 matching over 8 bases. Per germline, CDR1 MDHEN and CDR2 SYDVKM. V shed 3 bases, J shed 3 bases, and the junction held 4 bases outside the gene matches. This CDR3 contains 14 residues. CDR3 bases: TGTGCCAGCAGTTTGGCGACAGGGGTCTACGAGCAGTACTTC. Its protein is CASSLATGVYEQYF. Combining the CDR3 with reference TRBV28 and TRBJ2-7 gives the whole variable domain DVKVTQSSRYLVKRTGEKVFLECVQDMDHENMFWYRQDPGLGLRLIYFSYDVKMKEKGDIPEGYSVSREKKERFSLILESASTNQTSMYLCASSLATGVYEQYFGPGTRLTVT.

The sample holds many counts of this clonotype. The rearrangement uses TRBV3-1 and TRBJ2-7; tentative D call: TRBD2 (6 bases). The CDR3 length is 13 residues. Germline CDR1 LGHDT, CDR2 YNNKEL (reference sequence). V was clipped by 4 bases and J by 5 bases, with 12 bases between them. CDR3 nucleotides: TGTGCCAGCAGCCCGACTAGTTTCAACGAGCAGTACTTC. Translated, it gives CASSPTSFNEQYF.

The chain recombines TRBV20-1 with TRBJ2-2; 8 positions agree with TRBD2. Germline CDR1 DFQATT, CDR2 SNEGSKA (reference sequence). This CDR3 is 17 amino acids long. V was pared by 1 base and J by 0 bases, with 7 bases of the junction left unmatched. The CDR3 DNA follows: TGCAGTGCTAGAGGGGTTAGCGGGGACTCGAACACCGGGGAGCTGTTTTTT. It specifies CSARGVSGDSNTGELFF.

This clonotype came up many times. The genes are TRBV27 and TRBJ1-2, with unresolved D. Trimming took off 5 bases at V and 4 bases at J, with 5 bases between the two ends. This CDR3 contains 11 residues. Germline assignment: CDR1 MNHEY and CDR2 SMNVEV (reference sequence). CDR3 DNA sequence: TGTGCCAGCAGTGGGCTCTATGGCTACACCTTC. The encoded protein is CASSGLYGYTF.

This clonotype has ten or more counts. CDR3 protein: CASRRTASALSNQPQHF. CDR3 sequence (DNA): TGTGCCAGCAGAAGGACAGCCTCCGCCCTAAGCAATCAGCCCCAGCATTTT. The chain links TRBV2 to TRBJ1-5, with TRBD1 as a possible D gene (6 bases). The CDR3 covers 17 residues. Germline CDR1 and CDR2: SNHLY and FYNNEI. The ends were cut back, 6 bases at V and 1 base at J, with 19 bases in the middle.

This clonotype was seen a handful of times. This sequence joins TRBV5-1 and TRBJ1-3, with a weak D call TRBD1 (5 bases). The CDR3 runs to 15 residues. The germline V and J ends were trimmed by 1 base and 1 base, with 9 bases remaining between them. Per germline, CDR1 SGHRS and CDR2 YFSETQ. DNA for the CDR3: TGCGCCAGCAGCTTGTTCGGGGGGTCTGGAAACACCATATATTTT. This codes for CASSLFGGSGNTIYF.

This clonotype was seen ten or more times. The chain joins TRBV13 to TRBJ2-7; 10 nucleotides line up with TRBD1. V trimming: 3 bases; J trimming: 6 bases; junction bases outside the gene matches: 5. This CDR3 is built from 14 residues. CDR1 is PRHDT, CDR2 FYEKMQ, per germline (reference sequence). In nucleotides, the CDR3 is TGTGCCAGCAGCTTCCGGGACAGGGGCAGCGAGCAGTACTTC. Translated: CASSFRDRGSEQYF. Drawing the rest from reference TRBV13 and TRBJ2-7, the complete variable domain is AAGVIQSPRHLIKEKRETATLKCYPIPRHDTVYWYQQGPGQDPQFLISFYEKMQSDKGSIPDRFSAQQFSDYHSELNMSSLELGDSALYFCASSFRDRGSEQYFGPGTRLTVT.

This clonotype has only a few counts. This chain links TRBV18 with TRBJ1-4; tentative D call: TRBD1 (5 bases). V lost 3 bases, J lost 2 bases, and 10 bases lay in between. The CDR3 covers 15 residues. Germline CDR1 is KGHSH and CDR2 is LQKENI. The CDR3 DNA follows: TGTGCCAGCTCACCCCGTCGGGGGACTAATGAAAAACTGTTTTTT. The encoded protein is CASSPRRGTNEKLFF.

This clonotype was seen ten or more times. CDR3 DNA sequence: TGTGCCTGGAGGAGGGGGACAGGGAGCTCTGGGGCCAACGTCCTGACTTTC. Translation: CAWRRGTGSSGANVLTF. The gene calls are TRBV30 and TRBJ2-6; TRBD1 agrees at 9 bases. There are 17 residues in the CDR3. CDR1 and CDR2 from the germline V gene are GTSNPN and SVGIG (reference sequence). With 3 bases clipped from V and 0 bases from J, the junction kept 6 bases outside the gene matches.

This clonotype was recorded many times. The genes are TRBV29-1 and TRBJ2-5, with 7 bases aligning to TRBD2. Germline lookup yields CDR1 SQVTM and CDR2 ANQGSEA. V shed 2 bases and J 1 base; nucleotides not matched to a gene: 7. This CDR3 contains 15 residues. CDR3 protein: CSVEWGGTSQETQYF. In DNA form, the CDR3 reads TGCAGCGTTGAATGGGGGGGAACGTCCCAAGAGACCCAGTACTTC.

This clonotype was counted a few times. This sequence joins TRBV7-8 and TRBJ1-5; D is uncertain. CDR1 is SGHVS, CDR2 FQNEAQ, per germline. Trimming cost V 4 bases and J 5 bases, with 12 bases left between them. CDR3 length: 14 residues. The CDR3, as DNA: TGTGCCAGCAGCTCGACGGGTCCCTATCAGCCCCAGCATTTT. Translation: CASSSTGPYQPQHF.

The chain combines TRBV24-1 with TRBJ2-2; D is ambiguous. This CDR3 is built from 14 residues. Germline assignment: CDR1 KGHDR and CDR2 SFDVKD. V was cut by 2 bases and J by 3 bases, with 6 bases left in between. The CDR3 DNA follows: TGTGCCACCAGTGATTACCGGGACACCGGGGAGCTGTTTTTT. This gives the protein CATSDYRDTGELFF.

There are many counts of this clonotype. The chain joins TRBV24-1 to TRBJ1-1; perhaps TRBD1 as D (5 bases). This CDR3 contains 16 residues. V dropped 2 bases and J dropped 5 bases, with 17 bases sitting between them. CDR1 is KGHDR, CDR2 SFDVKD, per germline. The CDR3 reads CATSDWGTGFTTEAFF. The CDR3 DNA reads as TGTGCCACCAGTGATTGGGGGACGGGGTTTACAACTGAAGCTTTCTTT.

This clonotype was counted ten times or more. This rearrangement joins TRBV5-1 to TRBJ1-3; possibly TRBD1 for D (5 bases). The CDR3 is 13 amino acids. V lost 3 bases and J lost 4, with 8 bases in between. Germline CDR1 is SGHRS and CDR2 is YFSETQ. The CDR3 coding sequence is TGCGCCAGCAGCTCCGGGACCGGAAACACCATATATTTT. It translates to CASSSGTGNTIYF.